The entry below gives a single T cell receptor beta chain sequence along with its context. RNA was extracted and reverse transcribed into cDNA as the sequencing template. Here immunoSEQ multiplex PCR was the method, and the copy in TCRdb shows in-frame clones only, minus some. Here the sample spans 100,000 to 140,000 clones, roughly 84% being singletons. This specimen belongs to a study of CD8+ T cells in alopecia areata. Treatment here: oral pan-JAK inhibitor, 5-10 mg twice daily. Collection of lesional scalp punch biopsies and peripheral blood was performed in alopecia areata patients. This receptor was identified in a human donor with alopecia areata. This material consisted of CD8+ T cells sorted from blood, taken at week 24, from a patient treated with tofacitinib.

The CDR3 sequence is CASSYRGGETQYF. CDR3 bases: TGTGCCAGCAGTTACAGGGGCGGGGAGACCCAGTACTTC. The chain links TRBV27 to TRBJ2-5; TRBD1 aligns across 7 bases. The V and J ends lost 4 bases and 5 bases, in that order; junction bases with no gene match: 4. Germline V gene data show CDR1 as MNHEY and CDR2 as SMNVEV (reference sequence). This CDR3 is built from 13 residues.